What follows are 25 T cell receptor beta chains derived from one specimen sequenced in a study of shared clonotypes between healthy human individuals. Only in-frame clones appear in the TCRdb table, and some are missing; sequencing was by immunoSEQ multiplex PCR. The top ten clones hold around 25% of a sample with under 120,000 clones, approximately 65% of them seen once. The sample comprised memory CD8+ T cells sorted from blood. Subset meaning: CD45RO+ cells pooled with CCR7-negative TemRA cells. The receptors come from a woman between 25 and 40 years old in good health.

The V and J genes are TRBV9 and TRBJ2-5; tentatively, D is TRBD2 (5 bases). From germline, CDR1 is SGDLS and CDR2 YYNGEE. V was pared by 0 bases and J by 5 bases, with 14 bases between. This CDR3 is 15 amino acids long. Here the CDR3 reads CASSVEGSPWETQYF. The CDR3 DNA follows: TGTGCCAGCAGCGTAGAAGGGAGCCCGTGGGAGACCCAGTACTTC.

V is TRBV6-4 and J is TRBJ1-5; TRBD1 matches 8 bases. CDR3 length: 13 amino acids. The V segment lost 10 bases and the J segment 7 bases; nucleotides outside the gene matches: 9. CDR1 is MRHNA and CDR2 is SNTAGT in the germline V gene. The CDR3 bases are TGTGCCATCTTAGACAGGGGCGGCCAGCCCCAGCATTTT. As protein: CAILDRGGQPQHF.

This clone has just a few counts. The rearrangement links TRBV29-1 to TRBJ2-1; TRBD2 aligns across 10 bases. Per germline, CDR1 SQVTM and CDR2 ANQGSEA. After removal of 6 bases from V and 9 bases from J, the junction contained 23 bases not matched to a gene. The CDR3 has 18 residues. The CDR3 sequence: CSVPLSSTYLAGVGEQFF. The DNA of the CDR3 is TGCAGCGTGCCACTTTCATCCACCTACCTAGCGGGAGTCGGTGAGCAGTTCTTC.

The chain couples TRBV13 to TRBJ2-7, with D unresolved. The CDR3 totals 12 residues. The V gene lost 5 bases and the J gene lost 6 bases, with 11 bases spanning the gap. The germline gives CDR1 PRHDT, CDR2 FYEKMQ (reference sequence). CDR3 protein: CASSPHPPEQYF. The DNA of the CDR3 is TGTGCCAGCAGCCCCCACCCCCCCGAGCAGTACTTC.

This chain uses TRBV28 with TRBJ1-1, with D hard to call. CDR1 is MDHEN, CDR2 SYDVKM, per germline. Trimming stripped 1 base from V and 4 bases from J, with 13 bases between. The CDR3 extends over 15 amino acids. The CDR3 spells CASSLLQETGTEAFF. The CDR3 coding sequence is TGTGCCAGCAGTTTATTGCAGGAAACGGGCACTGAAGCTTTCTTT.

The chain combines TRBV27 with TRBJ2-1; 7 positions agree with TRBD1. The CDR3 length is 13 residues. In germline, CDR1 is MNHEY, CDR2 SMNVEV (reference sequence). Trimming removed 8 bases from V and 8 bases from J; junction bases left unmatched: 9. The CDR3 DNA follows: TGTGCCAGCGGACTCCTAGGGGGCGATGAGCAGTTCTTC. It translates to CASGLLGGDEQFF.

The rearrangement joins TRBV5-1 to TRBJ1-4, with D unresolved. The ends were cut back, 0 bases at V and 6 bases at J, with 18 bases in the middle. Germline V gives CDR1 SGHRS, CDR2 YFSETQ. The CDR3 totals 17 residues. The CDR3 sequence is CASSLGNSGTSDEKLFF. For the CDR3, the DNA is TGCGCCAGCAGCTTGGGTAACTCGGGCACGTCGGATGAAAAACTGTTTTTT.

V usage is TRBV7-8 and J usage is TRBJ2-6; D not resolved. The CDR3 length is 18 residues. The V gene lost 1 base and the J gene lost 0 bases, with 13 bases spanning the gap. CDR1 and CDR2 from the germline V gene are SGHVS and FQNEAQ. The CDR3 DNA reads as TGTGCCAGCAGCTTAGTTCATGGCAGCAGCTCTGGGGCCAACGTCCTGACTTTC. This sequence encodes CASSLVHGSSSGANVLTF.

V is TRBV28 and J is TRBJ2-4; 8 bases are shared with TRBD2. V gave up 6 bases and J gave up 4 bases; unmatched junction bases: 8. This CDR3 is 15 amino acids long. CDR1 MDHEN and CDR2 SYDVKM come from the germline V gene. CDR3 protein: CASRRPRGGKNIQYF. CDR3 bases: TGTGCCAGCAGAAGACCCCGGGGGGGTAAAAACATTCAGTACTTC.

This clone came up many times. The gene calls are TRBV4-1 and TRBJ2-3; 8 nucleotides align to TRBD1. Germline CDR1 and CDR2: MGHRA and YSYEKL. CDR3 length equals 15 residues. V trimming: 2 bases; J trimming: 5 bases; junction bases outside the gene matches: 6. Written as DNA, the CDR3 is TGCGCCAGCAGCCAACTGACAGGGGTTGTAGATACGCAGTATTTT. It yields the protein CASSQLTGVVDTQYF.

V usage is TRBV10-2 and J usage is TRBJ2-7, with D perhaps TRBD1 or TRBD2 (5 bases each). V gave up 7 bases and J gave up 0 bases, with 10 bases separating them. Germline CDR1 reads WSHSY; CDR2 reads SAAADI. The CDR3 has 13 amino acids. CDR3: CASIGGTSYEQYF. In DNA form, the CDR3 reads TGCGCCAGCATTGGTGGGACCTCCTACGAGCAGTACTTC.

This clone has a count of ten or more. The chain links TRBV7-8 to TRBJ2-7; a weak D match, TRBD1 (6 bases). CDR3 length: 14 residues. With 8 bases removed from V and 0 bases from J, the gap between germline ends came to 14 bases. Germline V gene lookup returns CDR1 SGHVS and CDR2 FQNEAQ. CDR3 sequence (DNA): TGTGCCAGCGGAGGCTTGGACAGCTCCTACGAGCAGTACTTC. This sequence encodes CASGGLDSSYEQYF.

The genes are TRBV27 and TRBJ2-7; a possible D gene is TRBD2 (5 bases). Germline V gene lookup returns CDR1 MNHEY and CDR2 SMNVEV (reference sequence). Trimming removed 4 bases at V and 1 base at J, with 20 bases between. The CDR3 has 17 amino acids. The CDR3 DNA is TGTGCCAGCAGTTCCTACAAAGGCGGACTGGATTCCTACGAGCAGTACTTC. It encodes CASSSYKGGLDSYEQYF.

This clone was detected only once. CDR3 amino acids: CASSTTEGATDTQYF. CDR3 nucleotide sequence: TGTGCCAGCAGCACGACCGAAGGGGCCACAGATACGCAGTATTTT. This chain links TRBV5-4 with TRBJ2-3; the D gene is possibly TRBD1 (5 bases). V was clipped by 4 bases and J by 2 bases, with 14 bases between them. Germline values: CDR1 SGHNT, CDR2 YYREEE (reference sequence). This CDR3 comprises 15 residues.

V usage is TRBV16 and J usage is TRBJ1-1, with 7 bases matching TRBD1. The ends lost 3 bases at V and 11 bases at J; junction bases unmatched: 12. Germline V gene data show CDR1 as KGHSY and CDR2 as FQNENV. The CDR3 is 14 residues long. The CDR3 DNA sequence: TGTGCCAGCAGCCATCAGGACAGGCCCGCCCAGGCTTTCTTT. This gives the protein CASSHQDRPAQAFF.

CDR3 in DNA: TGCGCCAGCAGCATCGGGACATATCCGAACACTGAAGCTTTCTTT. The encoded protein is CASSIGTYPNTEAFF. The V call is TRBV5-1, the J call TRBJ1-1, with D maybe TRBD1 (6 bases). V was pared by 4 bases and J by 1 base, with 14 bases between. This CDR3 spans 15 amino acids. The germline CDR1 and CDR2 sequences are SGHRS and YFSETQ.

The chain joins TRBV30 to TRBJ2-7, with 8 bases that match TRBD2. V was clipped by 3 bases and J by 7 bases; unmatched bases: 11. Germline CDR1 GTSNPN, CDR2 SVGIG (reference sequence). The CDR3 length is 14 residues. The CDR3 DNA reads as TGTGCCTGGAGCAACGGGCGGGAGGTTGGGGAGCAGTACTTC. Translation gives CAWSNGREVGEQYF.

The rearrangement joins TRBV5-1 to TRBJ2-3, with D possibly matching TRBD2 (6 bases). V was shortened by 6 bases and J by 2 bases, with 13 bases between the two germline ends. This CDR3 spans 14 amino acids. CDR1 and CDR2 from the germline V gene are SGHRS and YFSETQ. CDR3 nucleotide sequence: TGCGCCAGCAACCGGGACTTCACCACAGATACGCAGTATTTT. It translates to CASNRDFTTDTQYF.

This clone was picked up many times. This CDR3 is also generated by other DNA sequences in the sample. V gene TRBV9 combines with J gene TRBJ1-5; no clear D. Germline CDR1 reads SGDLS; CDR2 reads YYNGEE. The V and J ends lost 0 bases and 5 bases respectively, with 9 bases between them. CDR3 length: 14 amino acids. In DNA, the CDR3 is TGTGCCAGCAGCGTAGCAGGTGGGGATCAGCCCCAGCATTTT. It is translated as CASSVAGGDQPQHF.

With regard to this clone: Other DNA sequences of this sample code for an identical CDR3. CDR3 sequence reads: CASSQVQGDQETQYF. CDR3 sequence (DNA): TGCGCCAGCAGCCAAGTACAGGGGGACCAAGAGACCCAGTACTTC. This rearrangement joins TRBV4-1 to TRBJ2-5, with TRBD1 matching 8 bases. CDR3 length: 15 amino acids. Looked up from germline, CDR1 is MGHRA and CDR2 is YSYEKL. After removal of 1 base from V and 0 bases from J, the junction contained 1 base not matched to a gene.

This sequence joins TRBV5-6 and TRBJ1-1; the D gene is possibly TRBD1 (6 bases). The V and J ends lost 0 bases and 0 bases respectively, with 12 bases between them. In germline, CDR1 is SGHDT, CDR2 YYEEEE. This CDR3 has 16 residues. Written as DNA, the CDR3 is TGTGCCAGCAGCTTGGATCCCGGGACACTGAACACTGAAGCTTTCTTT. Translation: CASSLDPGTLNTEAFF. Full variable domain (remainder filled in from reference TRBV5-6 and TRBJ1-1): DAGVTQSPTHLIKTRGQQVTLRCSPKSGHDTVSWYQQALGQGPQFIFQYYEEEERQRGNFPDRFSGHQFPNYSSELNVNALLLGDSALYLCASSLDPGTLNTEAFFGQGTRLTVV.

The gene calls are TRBV5-6 and TRBJ2-3; 12 nucleotides align to TRBD1. The CDR3 loop spans 17 amino acids. V was clipped by 0 bases and J by 5 bases; unmatched bases: 7. The germline gives CDR1 SGHDT, CDR2 YYEEEE. The CDR3 spells CASSLVPGQGAGDTQYF. The DNA for the CDR3 is TGTGCCAGCAGCTTGGTCCCGGGACAGGGGGCCGGAGATACGCAGTATTTT. Supplemented by reference TRBV5-6 and TRBJ2-3, the full variable domain reads DAGVTQSPTHLIKTRGQQVTLRCSPKSGHDTVSWYQQALGQGPQFIFQYYEEEERQRGNFPDRFSGHQFPNYSSELNVNALLLGDSALYLCASSLVPGQGAGDTQYFGPGTRLTVL.

The chain couples TRBV2 to TRBJ1-4, with D possibly TRBD1 on 5 matching bases. The CDR3 runs to 18 residues. With 8 bases removed from V and 0 bases from J, the gap between germline ends came to 22 bases. Germline V gene sequence: CDR1 SNHLY, CDR2 FYNNEI. This CDR3 is CASGGSQGPYATNEKLFF. The CDR3 region has the DNA TGTGCCAGCGGGGGATCCCAAGGGCCTTATGCAACTAATGAAAAACTGTTTTTT.

The CDR3 DNA sequence: TGTGCCAGCAGCGCTAGCGGCTACGAGCAGTACTTC. Its translation is CASSASGYEQYF. J is TRBJ2-7 and V is TRBV7-8; 7 nucleotides line up with TRBD2. CDR1 is SGHVS, CDR2 FQNEAQ, per germline. The CDR3 spans 12 residues. The J segment lost 3 bases and the V segment lost 5 bases, leaving 1 base of the junction unmatched.

The rearrangement links TRBV10-2 to TRBJ1-4; D is unresolved. Germline-derived CDR1 and CDR2 are WSHSY and SAAADI. CDR3 length: 14 amino acids. Trimming pared 0 bases from V and 7 bases from J, leaving 9 bases between. The CDR3: CASSESGRAEKLFF. The CDR3 DNA is TGCGCCAGCAGTGAGTCTGGACGCGCTGAAAAACTGTTTTTT.